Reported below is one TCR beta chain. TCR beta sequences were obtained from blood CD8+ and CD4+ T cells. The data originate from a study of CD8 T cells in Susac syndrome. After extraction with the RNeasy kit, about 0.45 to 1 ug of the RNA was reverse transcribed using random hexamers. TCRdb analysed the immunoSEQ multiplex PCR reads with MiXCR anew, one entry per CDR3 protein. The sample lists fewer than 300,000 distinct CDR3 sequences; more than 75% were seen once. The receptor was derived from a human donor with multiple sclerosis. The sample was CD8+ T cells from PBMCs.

The CDR3 region has the DNA TGTGCCAGCGGCGGGGTTATGAACACTGAAGCTTTCTTT. This translates into CASGGVMNTEAFF. This rearrangement joins TRBV3-1 to TRBJ1-1; D not resolved. V was cut by 8 bases and J by 0 bases, with 10 bases left in between. This CDR3 is built from 13 residues. CDR1 and CDR2 (germline): LGHDT, YNNKEL (reference sequence).